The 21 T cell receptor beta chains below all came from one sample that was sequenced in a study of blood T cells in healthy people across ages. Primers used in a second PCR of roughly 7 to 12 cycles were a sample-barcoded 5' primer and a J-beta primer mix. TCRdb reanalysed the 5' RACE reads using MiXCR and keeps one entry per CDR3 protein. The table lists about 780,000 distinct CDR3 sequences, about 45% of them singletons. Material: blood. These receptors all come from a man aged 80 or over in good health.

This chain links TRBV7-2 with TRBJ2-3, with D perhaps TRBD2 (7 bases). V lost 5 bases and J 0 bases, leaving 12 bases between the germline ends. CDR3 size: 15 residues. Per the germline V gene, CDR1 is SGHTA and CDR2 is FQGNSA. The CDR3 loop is CASSRAGHSTDTQYF. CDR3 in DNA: TGTGCCAGCAGCCGAGCGGGACATAGCACAGATACGCAGTATTTT.

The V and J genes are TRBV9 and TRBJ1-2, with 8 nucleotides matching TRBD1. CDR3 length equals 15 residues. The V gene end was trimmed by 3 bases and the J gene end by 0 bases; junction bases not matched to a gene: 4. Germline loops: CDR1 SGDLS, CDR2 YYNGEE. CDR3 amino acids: CASSARQGSNYGYTF. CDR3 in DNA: TGTGCCAGCAGCGCCCGACAGGGGTCTAACTATGGCTACACCTTC.

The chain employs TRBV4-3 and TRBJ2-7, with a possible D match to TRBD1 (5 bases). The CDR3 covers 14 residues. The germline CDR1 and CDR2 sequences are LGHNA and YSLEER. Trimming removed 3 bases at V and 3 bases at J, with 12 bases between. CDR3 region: CASSQTDRDYEQYF. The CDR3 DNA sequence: TGCGCCAGCAGCCAGACAGACAGAGACTACGAGCAGTACTTC.

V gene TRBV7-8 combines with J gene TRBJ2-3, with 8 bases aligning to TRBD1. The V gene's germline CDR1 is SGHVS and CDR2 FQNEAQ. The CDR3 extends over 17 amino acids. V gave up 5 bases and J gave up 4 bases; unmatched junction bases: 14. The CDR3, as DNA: TGTGCCAGCAGCCCAATAGGCGGACAGGGAGGCCCAGATACGCAGTATTTT. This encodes CASSPIGGQGGPDTQYF.

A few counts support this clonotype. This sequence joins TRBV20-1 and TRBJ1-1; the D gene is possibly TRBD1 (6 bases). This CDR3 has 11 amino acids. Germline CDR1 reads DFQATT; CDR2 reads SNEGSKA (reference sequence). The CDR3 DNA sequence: TGCAGCTTCCAGGGGCACACTGAAGCTTTCTTT. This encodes CSFQGHTEAFF.

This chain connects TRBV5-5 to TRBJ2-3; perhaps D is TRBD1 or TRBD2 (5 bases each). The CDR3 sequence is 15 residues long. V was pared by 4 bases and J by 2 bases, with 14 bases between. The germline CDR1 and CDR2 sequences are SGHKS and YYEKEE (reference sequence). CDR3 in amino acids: CASSPRGSYTDTQYF. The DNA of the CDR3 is TGTGCCAGCAGCCCGAGGGGCTCATACACAGATACGCAGTATTTT.

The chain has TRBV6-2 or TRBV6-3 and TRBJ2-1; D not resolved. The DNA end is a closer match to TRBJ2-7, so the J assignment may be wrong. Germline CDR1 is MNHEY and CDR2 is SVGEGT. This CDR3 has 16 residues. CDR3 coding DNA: TGTGCCAGCAGTTACTCGATAGGGCAGGCCTACAATGAGCAGTACTTC. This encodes CASSYSIGQAYNEQYF.

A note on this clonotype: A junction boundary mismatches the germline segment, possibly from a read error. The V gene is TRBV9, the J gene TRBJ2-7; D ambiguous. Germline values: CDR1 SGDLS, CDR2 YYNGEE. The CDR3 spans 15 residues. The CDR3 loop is CASSVEPMGSCEQYF. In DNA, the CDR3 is TGTGCCAGCAGCGTCGAGCCAATGGGCTCCTGCGAGCAGTACTTC.

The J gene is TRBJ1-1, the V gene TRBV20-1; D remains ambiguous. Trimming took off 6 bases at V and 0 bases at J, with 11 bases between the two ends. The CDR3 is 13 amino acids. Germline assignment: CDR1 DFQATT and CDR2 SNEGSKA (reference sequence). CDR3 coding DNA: TGCAGTGCCCGGAGGAGGATGAACACTGAAGCTTTCTTT. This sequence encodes CSARRRMNTEAFF.

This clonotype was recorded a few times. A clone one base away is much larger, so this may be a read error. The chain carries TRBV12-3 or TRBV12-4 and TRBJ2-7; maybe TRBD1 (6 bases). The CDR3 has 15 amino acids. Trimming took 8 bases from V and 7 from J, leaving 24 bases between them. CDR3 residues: CASLPLIGQGGEQYF. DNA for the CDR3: TGTGCCAGCCTACCGCTGATCGGGCAAGGGGGTGAGCAGTACTTC.

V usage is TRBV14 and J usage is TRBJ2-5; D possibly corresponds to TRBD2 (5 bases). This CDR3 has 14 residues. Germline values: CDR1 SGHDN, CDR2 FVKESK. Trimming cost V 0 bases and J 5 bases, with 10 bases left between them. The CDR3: CASSQDVRGETQYF. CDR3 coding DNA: TGTGCCAGCAGCCAAGATGTGAGAGGGGAGACCCAGTACTTC.

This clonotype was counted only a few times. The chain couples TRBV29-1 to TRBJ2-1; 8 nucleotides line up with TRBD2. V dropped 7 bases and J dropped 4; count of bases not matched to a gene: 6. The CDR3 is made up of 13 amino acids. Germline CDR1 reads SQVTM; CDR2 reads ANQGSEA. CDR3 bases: TGCAGCGCCAAGCGGGAGCTTTACAATGAGCAGTTCTTC. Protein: CSAKRELYNEQFF.

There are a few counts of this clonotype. CDR3: CASSKQAGGRFDEQFF. The CDR3 region has the DNA TGCGCCAGCAGCAAACAAGCGGGAGGAAGATTCGATGAGCAGTTCTTC. The chain carries TRBV5-1 and TRBJ2-1; 9 bases agree with TRBD2. V shed 4 bases and J 8 bases; nucleotides not matched to a gene: 13. From germline, CDR1 is SGHRS and CDR2 YFSETQ. This CDR3 is 16 amino acids long.

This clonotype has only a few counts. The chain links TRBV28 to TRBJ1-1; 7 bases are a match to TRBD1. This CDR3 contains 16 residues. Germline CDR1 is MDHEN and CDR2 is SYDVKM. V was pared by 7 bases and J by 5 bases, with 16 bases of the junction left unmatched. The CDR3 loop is CASTTPRLQGVTEAFF. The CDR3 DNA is TGTGCCAGCACCACACCTCGTCTCCAGGGGGTTACTGAAGCTTTCTTT. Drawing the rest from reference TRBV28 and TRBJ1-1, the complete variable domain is DVKVTQSSRYLVKRTGEKVFLECVQDMDHENMFWYRQDPGLGLRLIYFSYDVKMKEKGDIPEGYSVSREKKERFSLILESASTNQTSMYLCASTTPRLQGVTEAFFGQGTRLTVV.

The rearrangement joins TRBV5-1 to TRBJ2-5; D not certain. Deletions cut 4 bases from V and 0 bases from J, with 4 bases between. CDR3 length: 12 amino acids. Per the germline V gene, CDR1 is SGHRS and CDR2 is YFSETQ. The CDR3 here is CASSDDQETQYF. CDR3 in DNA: TGCGCCAGCAGCGACGACCAAGAGACCCAGTACTTC.

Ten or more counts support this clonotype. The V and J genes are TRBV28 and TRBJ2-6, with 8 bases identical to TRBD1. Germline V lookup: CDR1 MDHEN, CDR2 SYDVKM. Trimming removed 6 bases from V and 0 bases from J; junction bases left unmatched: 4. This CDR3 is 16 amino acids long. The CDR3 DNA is TGTGCCAGCAGCTCGGGACAGGTCTCTGGGGCCAACGTCCTGACTTTC. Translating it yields CASSSGQVSGANVLTF.

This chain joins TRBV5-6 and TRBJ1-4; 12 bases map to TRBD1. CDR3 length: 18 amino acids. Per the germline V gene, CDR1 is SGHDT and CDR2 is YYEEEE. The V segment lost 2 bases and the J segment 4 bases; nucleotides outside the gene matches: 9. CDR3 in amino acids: CASSFRDRGQARNEKLFF. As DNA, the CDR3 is TGTGCCAGCAGCTTCCGGGACAGGGGGCAGGCTCGTAATGAAAAACTGTTTTTT.

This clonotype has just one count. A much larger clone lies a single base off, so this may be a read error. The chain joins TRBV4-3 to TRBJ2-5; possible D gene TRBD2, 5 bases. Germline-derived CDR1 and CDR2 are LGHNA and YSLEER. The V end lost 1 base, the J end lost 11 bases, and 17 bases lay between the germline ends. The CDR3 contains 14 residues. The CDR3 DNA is TGCGCCAGCAGCCAAGGAGTTAGCGCGAGCGTTCAGTACTTC. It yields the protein CASSQGVSASVQYF.

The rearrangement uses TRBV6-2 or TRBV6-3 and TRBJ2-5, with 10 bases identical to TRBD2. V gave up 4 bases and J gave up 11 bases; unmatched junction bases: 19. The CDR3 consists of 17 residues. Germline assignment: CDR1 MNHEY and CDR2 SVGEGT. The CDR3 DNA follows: TGTGCCAGCAGTTCCCAGAGGTCTAGCGGGAGTATCGATGAGCAGTACTTC. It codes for CASSSQRSSGSIDEQYF.

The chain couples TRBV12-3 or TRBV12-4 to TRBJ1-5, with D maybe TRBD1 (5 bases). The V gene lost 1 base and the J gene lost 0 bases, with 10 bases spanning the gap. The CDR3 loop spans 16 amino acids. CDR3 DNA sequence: TGTGCCAGCAGTTTAGTTAGGGGTTATAGCAATCAGCCCCAGCATTTT. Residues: CASSLVRGYSNQPQHF.

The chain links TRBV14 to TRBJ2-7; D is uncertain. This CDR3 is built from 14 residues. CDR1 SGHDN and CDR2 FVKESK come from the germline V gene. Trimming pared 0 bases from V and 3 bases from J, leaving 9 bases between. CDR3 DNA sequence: TGTGCCAGCAGCCAAGATCTAGTAGTCTACGAGCAGTACTTC. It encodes CASSQDLVVYEQYF.